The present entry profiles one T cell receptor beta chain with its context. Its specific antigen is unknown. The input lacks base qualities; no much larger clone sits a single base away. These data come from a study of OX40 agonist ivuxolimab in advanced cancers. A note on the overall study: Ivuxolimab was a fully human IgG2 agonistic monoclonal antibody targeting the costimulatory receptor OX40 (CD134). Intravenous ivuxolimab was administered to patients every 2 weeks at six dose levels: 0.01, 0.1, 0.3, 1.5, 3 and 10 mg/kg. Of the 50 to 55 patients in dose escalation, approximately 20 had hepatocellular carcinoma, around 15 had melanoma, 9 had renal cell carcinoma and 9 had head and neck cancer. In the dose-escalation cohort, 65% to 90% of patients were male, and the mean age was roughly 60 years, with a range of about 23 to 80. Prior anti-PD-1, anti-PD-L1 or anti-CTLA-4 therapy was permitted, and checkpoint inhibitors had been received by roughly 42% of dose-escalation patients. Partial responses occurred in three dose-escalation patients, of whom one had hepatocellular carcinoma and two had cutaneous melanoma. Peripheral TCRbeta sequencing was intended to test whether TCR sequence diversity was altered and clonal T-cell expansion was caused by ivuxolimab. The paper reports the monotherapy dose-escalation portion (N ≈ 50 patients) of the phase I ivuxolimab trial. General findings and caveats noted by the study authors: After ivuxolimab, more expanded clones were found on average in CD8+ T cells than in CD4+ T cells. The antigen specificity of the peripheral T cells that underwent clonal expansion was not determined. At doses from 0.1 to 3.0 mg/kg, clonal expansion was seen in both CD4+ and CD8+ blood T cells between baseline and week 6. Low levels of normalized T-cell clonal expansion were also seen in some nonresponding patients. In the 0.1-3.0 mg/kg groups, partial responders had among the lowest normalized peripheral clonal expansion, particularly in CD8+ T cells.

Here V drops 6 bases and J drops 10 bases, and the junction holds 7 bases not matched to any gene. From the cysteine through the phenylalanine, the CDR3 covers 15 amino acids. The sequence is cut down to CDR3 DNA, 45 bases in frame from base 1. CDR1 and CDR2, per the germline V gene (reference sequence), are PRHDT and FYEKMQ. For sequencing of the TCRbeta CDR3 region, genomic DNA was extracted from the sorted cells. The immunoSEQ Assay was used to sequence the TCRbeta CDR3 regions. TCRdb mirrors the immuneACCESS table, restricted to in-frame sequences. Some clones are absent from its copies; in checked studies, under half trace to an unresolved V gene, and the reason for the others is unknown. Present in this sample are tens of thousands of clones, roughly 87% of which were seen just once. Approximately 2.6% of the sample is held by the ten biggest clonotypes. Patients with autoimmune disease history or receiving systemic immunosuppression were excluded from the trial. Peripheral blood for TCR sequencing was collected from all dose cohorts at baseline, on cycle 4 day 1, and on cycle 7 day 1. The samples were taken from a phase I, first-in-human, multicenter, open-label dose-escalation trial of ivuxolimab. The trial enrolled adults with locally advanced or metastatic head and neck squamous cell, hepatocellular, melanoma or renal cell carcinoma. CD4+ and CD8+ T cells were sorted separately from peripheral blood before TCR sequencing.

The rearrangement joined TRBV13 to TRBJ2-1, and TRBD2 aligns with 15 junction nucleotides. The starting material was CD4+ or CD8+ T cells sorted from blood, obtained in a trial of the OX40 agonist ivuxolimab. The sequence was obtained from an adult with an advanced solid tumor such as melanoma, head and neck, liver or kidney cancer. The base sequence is TGTGCCAGCAGGGTTGGGACTAGCGGGGGGAAGGAGCAGTTCTTC. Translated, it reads CASRVGTSGGKEQFF.